This T cell receptor beta chain is drawn from a study of blood T cell repertoires in COVID-19. Study details: Sources were T cells, B-cell-depleted T cells, or PBMCs; the material itself was cDNA or gDNA.

The CDR3 contains 13 residues. Germline V gene lookup returns CDR1 LGHNA and CDR2 YNFKEQ. Trimming pared 1 base from V and 8 bases from J, leaving 9 bases between. In the authors' methods: The authors estimated nucleated cell counts from reference gene primer amplification. Produced via immunoSEQ multiplex PCR; TCRdb's table is partial and in-frame only. V and J calls and clone size are as listed in that table; D and trimming were resolved from the DNA. The table includes about 140,000 clones, 65% to 80% detected once. The sequenced sample consisted of peripheral blood. The receptor's source is a woman aged 55-70 years with acute or convalescent COVID-19. The chain is built from TRBV4-2 and TRBJ2-1; unclear D gene. CDR3 residues: CASSQVRGYEQFF. CDR3 DNA sequence: TGTGCCAGCAGCCAAGTTAGAGGTTATGAGCAGTTCTTC.